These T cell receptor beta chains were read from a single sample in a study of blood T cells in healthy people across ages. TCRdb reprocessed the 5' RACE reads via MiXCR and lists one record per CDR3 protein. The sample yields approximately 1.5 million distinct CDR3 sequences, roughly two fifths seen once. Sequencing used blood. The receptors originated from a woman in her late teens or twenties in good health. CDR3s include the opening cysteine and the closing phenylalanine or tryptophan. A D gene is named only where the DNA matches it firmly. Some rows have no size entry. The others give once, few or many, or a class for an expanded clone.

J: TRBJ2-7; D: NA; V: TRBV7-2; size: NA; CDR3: CASSSRPGPGLYEQYF; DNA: TGTGCCAGCAGCTCGAGGCCGGGACCAGGCCTTTACGAGCAGTACTTC
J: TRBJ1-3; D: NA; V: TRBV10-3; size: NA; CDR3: CAISDLLIWLPFSGNTIYF; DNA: TGTGCCATCAGTGACCTACTCATTTGGTTACCGTTCTCTGGAAACACCATATATTTT
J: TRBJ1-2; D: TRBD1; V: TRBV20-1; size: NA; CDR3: CSARVPQGTNYGYTF; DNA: TGCAGTGCTAGAGTTCCACAGGGGACTAACTATGGCTACACCTTC
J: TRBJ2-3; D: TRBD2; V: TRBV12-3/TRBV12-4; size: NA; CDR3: CASSRSGGGPDTQYF; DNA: TGTGCCAGCAGCCGTAGCGGGGGAGGCCCAGATACGCAGTATTTT
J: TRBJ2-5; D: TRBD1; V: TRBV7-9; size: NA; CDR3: CASSLDYWDRGQETQYF; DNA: TGTGCCAGCAGCTTAGACTACTGGGACAGGGGACAAGAGACCCAGTACTTC
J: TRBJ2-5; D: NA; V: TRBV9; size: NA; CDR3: CASSRMGRQETQYF; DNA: TGTGCCAGCAGCCGGATGGGCCGGCAAGAGACCCAGTACTTC
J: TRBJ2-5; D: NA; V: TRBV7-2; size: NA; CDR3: CASSLRALSSDNEQYF; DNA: TGTGCCAGCAGCTTAAGGGCGCTTAGCTCCGACAATGAGCAGTACTTC
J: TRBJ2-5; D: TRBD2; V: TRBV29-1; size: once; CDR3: CSARTSGKNEQYF; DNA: TGCAGCGCCCGGACTAGCGGGAAGAATGAGCAGTACTTC
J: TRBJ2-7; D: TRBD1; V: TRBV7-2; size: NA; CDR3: CASSLAGDSFYEQYF; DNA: TGTGCCAGCAGCTTAGCGGGGGACAGCTTCTACGAGCAGTACTTC
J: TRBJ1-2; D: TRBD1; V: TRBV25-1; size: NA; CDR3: CASLQGGNYGYTF; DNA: TGTGCCAGTCTACAGGGGGGAAACTATGGCTACACCTTC
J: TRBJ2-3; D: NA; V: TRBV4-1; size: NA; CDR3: CASSPEWADTQYF; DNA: TGCGCCAGCAGCCCTGAGTGGGCAGATACGCAGTATTTT
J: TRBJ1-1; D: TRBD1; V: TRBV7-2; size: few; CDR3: CASSSMGQGRTEAFF; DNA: TGTGCCAGCAGCTCCATGGGACAGGGCAGGACTGAAGCTTTCTTT
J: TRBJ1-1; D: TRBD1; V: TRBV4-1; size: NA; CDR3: CASSHLQGARTEAFF; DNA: TGTGCCAGCAGCCACCTACAGGGGGCGAGGACTGAAGCTTTCTTT
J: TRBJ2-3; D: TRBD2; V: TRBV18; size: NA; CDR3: CTSSPRSSGKSTDTQYF; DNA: TGTACCAGCTCACCACGGTCTAGCGGAAAGAGCACAGATACGCAGTATTTT
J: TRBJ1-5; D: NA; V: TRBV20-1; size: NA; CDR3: CSAGYNQPQHF; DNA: TGCAGTGCGGGATACAATCAGCCCCAGCATTTT
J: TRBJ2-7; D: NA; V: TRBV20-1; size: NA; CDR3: CSARDSGSEQYF; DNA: TGCAGTGCTAGAGATTCCGGTTCCGAGCAGTACTTC
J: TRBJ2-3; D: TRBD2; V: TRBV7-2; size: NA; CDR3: CASSFAGGGADTQYF; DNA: TGTGCCAGCAGCTTTGCCGGCGGGGGAGCAGATACGCAGTATTTT